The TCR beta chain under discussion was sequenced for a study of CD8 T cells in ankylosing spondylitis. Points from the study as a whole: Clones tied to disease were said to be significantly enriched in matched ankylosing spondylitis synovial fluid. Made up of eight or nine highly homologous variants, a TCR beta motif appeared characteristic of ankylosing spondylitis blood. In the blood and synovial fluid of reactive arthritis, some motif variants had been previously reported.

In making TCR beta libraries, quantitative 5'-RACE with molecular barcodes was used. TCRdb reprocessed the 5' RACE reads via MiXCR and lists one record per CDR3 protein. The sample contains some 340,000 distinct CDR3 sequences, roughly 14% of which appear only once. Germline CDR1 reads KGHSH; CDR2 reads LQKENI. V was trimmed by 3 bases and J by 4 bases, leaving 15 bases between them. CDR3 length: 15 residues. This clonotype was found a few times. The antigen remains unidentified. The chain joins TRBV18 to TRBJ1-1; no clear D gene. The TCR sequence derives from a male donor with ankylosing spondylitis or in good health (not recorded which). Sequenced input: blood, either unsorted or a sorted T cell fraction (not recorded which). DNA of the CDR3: TGTGCCAGCTCACCGCAGCCAGTGGCGAGCACTGAAGCTTTCTTT. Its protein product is CASSPQPVASTEAFF.